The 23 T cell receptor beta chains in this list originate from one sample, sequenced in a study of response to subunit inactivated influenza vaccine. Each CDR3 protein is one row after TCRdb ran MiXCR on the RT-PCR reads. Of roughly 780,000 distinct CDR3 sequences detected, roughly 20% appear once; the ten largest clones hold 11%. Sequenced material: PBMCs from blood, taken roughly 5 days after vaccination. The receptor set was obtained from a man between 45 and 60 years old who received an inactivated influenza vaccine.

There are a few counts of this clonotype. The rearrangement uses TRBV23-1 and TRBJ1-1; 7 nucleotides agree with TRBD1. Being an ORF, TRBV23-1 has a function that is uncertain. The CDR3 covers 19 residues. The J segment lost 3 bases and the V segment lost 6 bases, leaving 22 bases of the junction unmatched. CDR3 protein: CASRLSHLALDRVDTEAFF. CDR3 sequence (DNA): TGCGCCAGCAGACTTTCCCACCTCGCACTAGACAGGGTTGACACTGAAGCTTTCTTT.

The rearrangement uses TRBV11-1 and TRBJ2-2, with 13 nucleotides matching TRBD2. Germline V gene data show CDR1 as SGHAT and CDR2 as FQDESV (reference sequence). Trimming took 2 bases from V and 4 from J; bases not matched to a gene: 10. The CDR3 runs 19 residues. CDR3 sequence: CASSLSRTSGRYSTGELFF. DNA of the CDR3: TGTGCCAGCAGCTTATCACGGACTAGCGGGAGATATAGCACCGGGGAGCTGTTTTTT.

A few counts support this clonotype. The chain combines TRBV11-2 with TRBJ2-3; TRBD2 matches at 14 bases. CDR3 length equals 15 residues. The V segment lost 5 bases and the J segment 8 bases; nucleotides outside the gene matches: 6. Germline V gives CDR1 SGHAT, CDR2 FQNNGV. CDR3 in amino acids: CASSRGLAGVGTQYF. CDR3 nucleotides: TGTGCCAGCAGCCGGGGACTAGCGGGAGTCGGTACGCAGTATTTT.

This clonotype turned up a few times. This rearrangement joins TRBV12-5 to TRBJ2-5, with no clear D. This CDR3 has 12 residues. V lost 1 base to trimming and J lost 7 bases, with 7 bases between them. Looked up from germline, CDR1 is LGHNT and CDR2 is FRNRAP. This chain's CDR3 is CASGLDRGTQYF. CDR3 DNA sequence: TGTGCTAGTGGTTTGGACAGAGGGACCCAGTACTTC.

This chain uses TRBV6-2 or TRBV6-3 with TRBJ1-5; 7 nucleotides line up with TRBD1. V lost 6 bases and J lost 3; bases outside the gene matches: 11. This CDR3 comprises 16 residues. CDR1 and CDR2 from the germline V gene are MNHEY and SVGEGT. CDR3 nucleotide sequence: TGTGCCAGCAGCCGACCTACAGGGGCCTACAATCAGCCCCAGCATTTT. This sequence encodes CASSRPTGAYNQPQHF.

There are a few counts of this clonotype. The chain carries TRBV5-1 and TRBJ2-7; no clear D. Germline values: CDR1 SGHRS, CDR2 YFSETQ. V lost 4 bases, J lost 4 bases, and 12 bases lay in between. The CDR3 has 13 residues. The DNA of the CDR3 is TGCGCCAGCAGCGTAGGCATCTCTTACGAGCAGTACTTC. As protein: CASSVGISYEQYF.

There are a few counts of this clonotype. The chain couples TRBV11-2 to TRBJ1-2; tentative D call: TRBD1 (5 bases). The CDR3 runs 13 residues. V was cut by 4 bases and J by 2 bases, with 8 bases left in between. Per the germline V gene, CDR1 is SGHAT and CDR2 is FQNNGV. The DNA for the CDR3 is TGTGCCAGCAGCTCCAGACAGAACTATGGCTACACCTTC. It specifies CASSSRQNYGYTF.

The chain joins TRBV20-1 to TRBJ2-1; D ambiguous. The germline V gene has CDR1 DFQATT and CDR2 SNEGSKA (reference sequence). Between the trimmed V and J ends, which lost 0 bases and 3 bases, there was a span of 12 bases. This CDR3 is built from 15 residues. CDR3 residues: CSAREVTLDYNEQFF. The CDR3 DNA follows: TGCAGTGCTAGAGAGGTGACTCTGGACTACAATGAGCAGTTCTTC.

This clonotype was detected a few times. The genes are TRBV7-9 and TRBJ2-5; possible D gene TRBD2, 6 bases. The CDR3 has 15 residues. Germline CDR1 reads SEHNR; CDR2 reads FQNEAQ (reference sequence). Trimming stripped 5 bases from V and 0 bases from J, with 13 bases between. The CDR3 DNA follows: TGTGCCAGCAGCCCCGAACGGAGGGACCAAGAGACCCAGTACTTC. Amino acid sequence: CASSPERRDQETQYF.

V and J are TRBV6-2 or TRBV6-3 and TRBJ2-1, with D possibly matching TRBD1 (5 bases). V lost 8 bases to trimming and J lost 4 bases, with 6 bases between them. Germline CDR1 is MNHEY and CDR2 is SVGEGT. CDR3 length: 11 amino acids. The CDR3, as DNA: TGTGCCAGCTGGACATACAATGAGCAGTTCTTC. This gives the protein CASWTYNEQFF.

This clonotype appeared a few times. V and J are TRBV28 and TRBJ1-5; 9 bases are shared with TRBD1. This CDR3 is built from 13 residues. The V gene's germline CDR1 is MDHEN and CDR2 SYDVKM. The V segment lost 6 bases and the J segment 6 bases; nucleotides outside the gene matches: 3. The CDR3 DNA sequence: TGTGCCAGCAGCACAGGGGGCCCTCAGCCCCAGCATTTT. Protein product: CASSTGGPQPQHF.

Here the CDR3 DNA reads TGTGCCAGTGGGGGACAGCACTACAATGAGCAGTTCTTC. Translating gives CASGGQHYNEQFF. The gene calls are TRBV28 and TRBJ2-1, with 7 positions matching TRBD1. Trimming took 9 bases from V and 3 from J; bases not matched to a gene: 5. In germline, CDR1 is MDHEN, CDR2 SYDVKM. This CDR3 is built from 13 residues.

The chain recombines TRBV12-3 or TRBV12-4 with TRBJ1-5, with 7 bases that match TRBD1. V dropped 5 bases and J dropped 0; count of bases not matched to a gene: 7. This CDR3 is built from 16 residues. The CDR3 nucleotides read TGTGCCAGCAGTACCGGGACAGTTAATAGCAATCAGCCCCAGCATTTT. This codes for CASSTGTVNSNQPQHF.

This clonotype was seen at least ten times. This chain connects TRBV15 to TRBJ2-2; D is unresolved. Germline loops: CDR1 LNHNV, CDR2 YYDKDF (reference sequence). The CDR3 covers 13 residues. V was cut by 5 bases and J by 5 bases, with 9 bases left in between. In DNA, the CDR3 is TGTGCCACCAGCTTTAGCCGGACCGGGGAGCTGTTTTTT. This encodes CATSFSRTGELFF. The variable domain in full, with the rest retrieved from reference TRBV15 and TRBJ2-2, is DAMVIQNPRYQVTQFGKPVTLSCSQTLNHNVMYWYQQKSSQAPKLLFHYYDKDFNNEADTPDNFQSRRPNTSFCFLDIRSPGLGDTAMYLCATSFSRTGELFFGEGSRLTVL.

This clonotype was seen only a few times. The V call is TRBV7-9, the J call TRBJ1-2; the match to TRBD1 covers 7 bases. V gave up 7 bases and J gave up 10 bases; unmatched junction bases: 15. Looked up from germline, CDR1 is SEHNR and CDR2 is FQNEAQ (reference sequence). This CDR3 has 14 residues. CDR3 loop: CASTIGGLLKDYTF. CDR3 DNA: TGTGCCAGCACCATAGGGGGCCTCTTAAAGGACTACACCTTC.

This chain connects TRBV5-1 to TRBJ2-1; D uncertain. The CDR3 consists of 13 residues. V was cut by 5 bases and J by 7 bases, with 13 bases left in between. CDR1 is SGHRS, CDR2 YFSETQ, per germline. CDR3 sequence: CASRDGVINEQFF. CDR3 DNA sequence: TGCGCCAGCAGGGATGGAGTTATAAATGAGCAGTTCTTC.

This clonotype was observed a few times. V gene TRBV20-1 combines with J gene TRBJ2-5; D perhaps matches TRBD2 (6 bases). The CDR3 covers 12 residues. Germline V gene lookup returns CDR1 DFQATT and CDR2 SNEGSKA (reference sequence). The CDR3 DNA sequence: TGCAGGGGATTAGCGGCCCAAGAGACCCAGTACTTC. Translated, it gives CRGLAAQETQYF.

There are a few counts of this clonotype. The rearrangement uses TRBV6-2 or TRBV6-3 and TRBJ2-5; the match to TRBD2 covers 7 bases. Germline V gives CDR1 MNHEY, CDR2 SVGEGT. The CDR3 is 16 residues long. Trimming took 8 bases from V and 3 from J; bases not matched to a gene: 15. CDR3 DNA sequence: TGTGCCAGCGGCAAAAGGACGGGGGGTGTTAAAGAGACCCAGTACTTC. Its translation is CASGKRTGGVKETQYF.

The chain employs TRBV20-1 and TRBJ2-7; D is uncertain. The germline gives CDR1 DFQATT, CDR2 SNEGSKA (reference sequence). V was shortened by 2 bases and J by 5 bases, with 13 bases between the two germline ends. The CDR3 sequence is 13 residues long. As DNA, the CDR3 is TGCAGTGCTAGAAGAAACCCCGCGGACGAGCAGTACTTC. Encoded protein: CSARRNPADEQYF.

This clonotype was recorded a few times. The CDR3 nucleotides are TGTGCCAGCAGGCCGGGACTAGCGGTATTATACAATGAGCAGTTCTTC. The encoded protein is CASRPGLAVLYNEQFF. The rearrangement joins TRBV12-3 or TRBV12-4 to TRBJ2-1; 11 bases map to TRBD2. J gave up 4 bases and V 6 bases, and 8 bases lay outside the gene matches. The CDR3 length is 16 residues.

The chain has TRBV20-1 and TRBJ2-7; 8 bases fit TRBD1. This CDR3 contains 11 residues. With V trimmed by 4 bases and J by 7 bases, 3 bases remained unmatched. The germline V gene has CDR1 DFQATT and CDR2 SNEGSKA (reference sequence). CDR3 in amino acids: CSAKRTGEQYF. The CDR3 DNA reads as TGCAGTGCTAAACGGACAGGGGAGCAGTACTTC.

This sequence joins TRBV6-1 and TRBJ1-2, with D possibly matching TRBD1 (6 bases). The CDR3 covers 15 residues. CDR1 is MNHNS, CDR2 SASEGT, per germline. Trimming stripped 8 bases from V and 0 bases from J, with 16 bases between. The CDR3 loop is CASHRDTFSNYGYTF. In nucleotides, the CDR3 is TGTGCCAGCCACCGGGACACCTTCTCTAACTATGGCTACACCTTC.

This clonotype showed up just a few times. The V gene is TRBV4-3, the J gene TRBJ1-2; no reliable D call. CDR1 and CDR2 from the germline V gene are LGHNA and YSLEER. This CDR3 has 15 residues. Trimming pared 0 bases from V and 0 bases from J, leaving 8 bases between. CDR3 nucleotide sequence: TGCGCCAGCAGCCAAGATACAGCAACTAACTATGGCTACACCTTC. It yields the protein CASSQDTATNYGYTF.